Listed below are T cell receptor beta chains from one sample, sequenced in a study of T cell responses to AZD1222 COVID-19 vaccine. Assay used: immunoSEQ multiplex PCR; TCRdb lists only in-frame clones, some missing. The table shows 140,000 to 150,000 clones, with roughly 90% occurring only once. The starting material was peripheral blood, obtained 28 days after the second dose of the MenACWY control vaccine. These receptors came from an adult who received the MenACWY meningococcal vaccine as a control. Each CDR3 is given with its conserved first and last residue. The D gene is left open where the match is weak. Some rows have no size entry. The others give once, few or many, or a class for an expanded clone.

d_call clone_size j_call v_call cdr3_nt cdr3_aa
- - TRBJ2-7 TRBV5-1 TGCGCCAGCAGCTTGGTTCCAACAGGCGGAGGAGGCTACGAGCAGTACTTC CASSLVPTGGGGYEQYF
- - TRBJ2-5 TRBV7-3 TGTGCCAGCAGCCTAGGGGGACAAGTCCAAGAGACCCAGTACTTC CASSLGGQVQETQYF
- - TRBJ1-6 TRBV5-4 TGTGCCAGCAGCCGCGACCGGGAGTATTCACCCCTCCACTTT CASSRDREYSPLHF
- - TRBJ1-2 TRBV18 TGTGCCACCTTCGCTTACGCTTATGGCTACACCTTC CATFAYAYGYTF
- - TRBJ2-1 TRBV5-1 TGCGCCAGCAGCTTCTCGGCGGCAGCCTCCTACAATGAGCAGTTCTTC CASSFSAAASYNEQFF
- once TRBJ2-2 TRBV12-3/TRBV12-4 TGTGCCAGCATTACCAGGGAGGTCGGGGAGCTGTTTTTT CASITREVGELFF
- - TRBJ1-1 TRBV7-9 TGTGCCAGCAGCCAACAGACGATGAACACTGAAGCTTTCTTT CASSQQTMNTEAFF
TRBD1 few TRBJ2-5 TRBV2 TGTGCCAGTTCCCGGACAGGGGTTCTTGTTTTTGGAGAGACCCAGTACTTC CASSRTGVLVFGETQYF
- - TRBJ1-2 TRBV11-2 TGTGCCAGCAGCTCCTTGCGGGGAAAAAACTATGGCTACACCTTC CASSSLRGKNYGYTF
- - TRBJ2-3 TRBV20-1 TGCAGTGCTAGTAATTCGGGGGAAGCTTCCACAGATACGCAGTATTTT CSASNSGEASTDTQYF
- - TRBJ2-7 TRBV12-3/TRBV12-4 TGTGCCAGCAGTTCCCACAGCTACGAGCAGTACTTC CASSSHSYEQYF
- - TRBJ1-1 TRBV4-3 TGCGCCAGCAGCCAAGGAAACGTTGAAGCTTTCTTT CASSQGNVEAFF
- - TRBJ2-7 TRBV11-3 TGTGCCAGCAGCTTAGCCTACGAGCAGTACTTC CASSLAYEQYF
TRBD1 - TRBJ1-1 TRBV2 TGTGCCAGCAGGTCGACAGGGAATGTGGATGAAGCTTTCTTT CASRSTGNVDEAFF
- - TRBJ2-5 TRBV21-1 TGTGCCAGCAGCAAAGGCGCAGGGGTGTACCAAGAGACCCAGTACTTC CASSKGAGVYQETQYF
TRBD1 - TRBJ1-4 TRBV5-1 TGCGCCAGCAGCTTGACCTCCGGGACAGGGGATGAAAAACTGTTTTTT CASSLTSGTGDEKLFF
- - TRBJ2-1 TRBV5-1 TGCGCCAGCAGCTTGAGCCGGGACGTCAATGAGCAGTTCTTC CASSLSRDVNEQFF
- - TRBJ1-3 TRBV5-1 TGCGCCAGCAGCTTTGGCCAGCCTGGAAACACCATATATTTT CASSFGQPGNTIYF
- - TRBJ2-1 TRBV24-1 TGTGCCACCAGTGATTTTGTCAGGGGTAGGGATGAGCAGTTCTTC CATSDFVRGRDEQFF
- - TRBJ1-2 TRBV7-9 TGTGCCAGCAGCTTTGGGTGGGGGTACGGCTACACCTTC CASSFGWGYGYTF
TRBD1 - TRBJ2-2 TRBV28 TGTGCCAGCAGGACCAGGGGGGGGGAGCTGTTTTTT CASRTRGGELFF
- - TRBJ2-7 TRBV24-1 TGTGCCACCAGTGATTTAGGGGGAGCCACCGAGCAGTACTTC CATSDLGGATEQYF
TRBD1 - TRBJ1-6 TRBV6-2/TRBV6-3 TGTGCCAGCAGCTCGCTAATGACAGGGGAGAATTCACCCCTCCACTTT CASSSLMTGENSPLHF
TRBD2 - TRBJ2-3 TRBV20-1 TGCAGTGCTAGGGCGGGAGACACGCAGTATTTT CSARAGDTQYF
- - TRBJ2-7 TRBV6-1 TGTGCCAGCAGTGACAGAGCTTACGAGCAGTACTTC CASSDRAYEQYF
- - TRBJ1-1 TRBV28 TGTGCCAGCAACTTACAGGAGAACACTGAAGCTTTCTTT CASNLQENTEAFF